This is a list of T cell receptor beta chains from one sample in a study of patients and donors after allogeneic stem cell transplantation. TCRdb re-derived calls from the RT-PCR reads in MiXCR, one entry per CDR3 protein. The table lists more than 150,000 distinct CDR3 sequences, 20% to 25% of them singletons, with roughly 27% in the top ten. What was sequenced was blood, either unsorted or a sorted T cell fraction (not recorded which). These TCRs come from a human donor who was either an allogeneic HSCT recipient or a stem cell or donor lymphocyte infusion donor (not recorded which). It is not recorded whose cells these are; they may come from a transplant donor. Both conserved end residues are part of each CDR3. The D gene is left open where the match is weak. Not every row has a clone size; where given, it reads once, few, many or a size class.

v_gene	j_gene	d_gene	abundance	CDR3nt	CDR3aa
TRBV6-1	TRBJ1-2	NA	few	TGTGCCAGCAGCGAAACAGGAGGTAATGGCTACACCTTC	CASSETGGNGYTF
TRBV7-3	TRBJ2-3	TRBD1	NA	TGTGCCAGCAGCCTCAGAGCGGGACAGGGAACAGATACGCAGTATTTT	CASSLRAGQGTDTQYF
TRBV20-1	TRBJ2-1	TRBD2	once	TGCAGTGCTGTGGCTAGCGGGACCTACAATGAGCAGTTCTTC	CSAVASGTYNEQFF
TRBV5-6	TRBJ2-3	NA	few	TGTGCCAGCAGCTTGTTTCCTTCGGACGGGTGGAGTACGCAGTATTTT	CASSLFPSDGWSTQYF
TRBV15	TRBJ1-6	NA	NA	TGTGCCACCAGCAGAGGCCGGCCCGTGGAGAATTCACCCCTCCACTTT	CATSRGRPVENSPLHF
TRBV6-5	TRBJ2-7	NA	NA	TGTGCCAGCAGTCCCCTAAGGCAGGACGAGCAGTACTTC	CASSPLRQDEQYF
TRBV7-9	TRBJ1-5	NA	NA	TGTGCCAGCAGCTTAGAGGGGGACGGTAGCAATCAGCCCCAGCATTTT	CASSLEGDGSNQPQHF
TRBV9	TRBJ1-3	NA	few	TGTGCCAGCAGCGCCCTTAGCCTCAGCTCTGGAAACACCATATATTTT	CASSALSLSSGNTIYF
TRBV20-1	TRBJ2-7	NA	NA	TGCAGTGCCAGCTTAACGGGACGGCCCTACGAGCAGTACTTC	CSASLTGRPYEQYF
TRBV5-1	TRBJ2-3	NA	NA	TGCGCCAGCAGCTTGGATCCTCGGGGGGCTTCGTCTTTTTATTTT	CASSLDPRGASSFYF
TRBV12-3/TRBV12-4	TRBJ1-3	NA	NA	TGTGCCAGCAGTGATGACAGGCGGGTGCTTAGAAACACCATATATTTT	CASSDDRRVLRNTIYF
TRBV20-1	TRBJ2-2	NA	few	TGCAGTGCTAGAGATCAAGAGAACACCGGGGAGCTGTTTTTT	CSARDQENTGELFF
TRBV10-3	TRBJ2-7	NA	NA	TGTGCCATCAGTGATCAGGCCAAGGACGAGCAGTACTTC	CAISDQAKDEQYF
TRBV7-2	TRBJ1-1	NA	NA	TGTGCCAGCAGCACTACACAGGCGGAGAACACTGAAGCTTTCTTT	CASSTTQAENTEAFF
TRBV27	TRBJ2-7	TRBD1	NA	TGTGCCAGCAGTTTCCGGGACAGGCACGAGCAGTACTTC	CASSFRDRHEQYF
TRBV6-5	TRBJ1-1	NA	NA	TGTGCCAGCAGTGTTATGGGGGGCCGAGACGCTGAAGCTTTCTTT	CASSVMGGRDAEAFF
TRBV6-5	TRBJ2-7	NA	few	TGTGCCAGCAGTTACTCGAATAGGTACGAGCAGTACTTC	CASSYSNRYEQYF
TRBV29-1	TRBJ1-4	NA	many	TGCAGCGTTGTTGGGAATGAAAAACTGTTTTTT	CSVVGNEKLFF
TRBV29-1	TRBJ2-3	TRBD2	NA	TGCAGCGTGGATAGCGGGAGGGTAGATACGCAGTATTTT	CSVDSGRVDTQYF
TRBV11-3	TRBJ2-1	NA	NA	TGTGCCAGCAGCTATACCCCGGACTATCAATACAATGAGCAGTTCTTC	CASSYTPDYQYNEQFF
TRBV9	TRBJ1-4	NA	NA	TGTGCCAGCAGCTTGGGACGGATAGATGAAAAACTGTTTTTT	CASSLGRIDEKLFF
TRBV4-3	TRBJ1-1	NA	few	TGCGCCAGCAGCCAAGGGGGGGTACGCACTGAAGCTTTCTTT	CASSQGGVRTEAFF